This T cell receptor (beta chain) appears in the sequencing data of a study of cytomegalovirus exposure and HLA in healthy donors. General observations from the study: Trimming of TCR beta V- and J-genes showed a link, identified in a later analysis, to a missense DCLRE1C variant. TRBV6-2, TRBV6-3 and some other V segments were unresolvable in 87-base-pair reads.

PCR was performed using 60 Vbeta and 13 Jbeta primers. Some clones are missing from TCRdb's copy, which holds only in-frame ones; the method was immunoSEQ multiplex PCR. The sample holds around 120,000 clones, less than 75% seen once. Details on this clone: Its antigen remains unidentified.

Trimming removed 4 bases from V and 6 bases from J, with 9 bases in between. The CDR3 extends over 12 amino acids. Germline V CDR1 and CDR2: SGHDT, YYEEEE. This clonotype was sampled from a man in his forties in good health and CMV-seropositive. The chain employs TRBV5-6 and TRBJ2-3; weak D call: TRBD2 (6 bases). Sequenced: PBMCs. DNA for the CDR3: TGTGCCAGCAGCCGACTAGTGGATACGCAGTATTTT. This translates into CASSRLVDTQYF.